This T cell receptor (beta chain) comes out of a study of breast tumors, draining lymph nodes, adjacent tissues. Breast cancer patients provided tissue from their axillary draining lymph nodes. CDR1 is SGHDT and CDR2 is YYEEEE in the germline V gene. CDR3 length: 16 amino acids. With 0 bases removed from V and 9 bases from J, the gap between germline ends came to 16 bases. In this sample, this clonotype turned up many times. Its antigen remains unknown. TCRdb independently ran MiXCR on the multiplex PCR reads; one entry per CDR3 protein. Here the sample spans around 250,000 distinct CDR3 sequences, around 35% being singletons. Regarding the study as a whole: That most tumor T cells come from lymph nodes remained unproven. Luminal-like breast cancer showed significantly higher tumor–nontumor repertoire similarity than basal-like. Most tumor T cells seemingly derive from lymph node, then expand in tumor. Tumors had less TCR diversity than lymph nodes, more than nontumor tissue.

The specimen sequenced was axillary lymph node tissue. This rearrangement joins TRBV5-6 to TRBJ1-6; D unclear. The clonotype comes from a female donor with breast cancer. Some clones in this sample may be carry-over from other donors' samples. CDR3 in amino acids: CASSLGRYPFGSPLHF. The CDR3 bases are TGTGCCAGCAGCTTGGGCAGGTACCCCTTCGGTTCACCCCTCCACTTT.